The 23 T cell receptor beta chains below were found in one sample sequenced in a study of preoperative IRX-2 immunotherapy in early breast cancer. Treatment in this sample: preoperative locoregional IRX-2 cytokine immunotherapy. Generated by immunoSEQ multiplex PCR, the TCRdb table keeps only in-frame clones and is missing some. In the table there are 25,000 to 30,000 clones, 90% of which are singletons. Sampling was performed from a patient treated with IRX-2 immunotherapy. These receptor sequences come from a human donor with breast cancer.

The chain has TRBV11-2 and TRBJ2-3; TRBD2 matches at 11 bases. Germline CDR1 and CDR2: SGHAT and FQNNGV. The V and J ends lost 2 bases and 0 bases, in that order; junction bases with no gene match: 4. CDR3 size: 17 residues. This chain's CDR3 is CASSLLRLAGSTDTQYF. DNA for the CDR3: TGTGCCAGCAGCTTACTCAGACTAGCGGGAAGCACAGATACGCAGTATTTT.

The rearrangement links TRBV28 to TRBJ2-5, with TRBD1 matching over 7 bases. The germline V gene encodes CDR1 MDHEN and CDR2 SYDVKM. V trimming: 2 bases; J trimming: 5 bases; junction bases outside the gene matches: 8. The CDR3 is made up of 15 amino acids. The CDR3 region is CASSLPTGDGETQYF. The CDR3 bases are TGTGCCAGCAGTTTACCCACAGGGGATGGGGAGACCCAGTACTTC.

Written as DNA, the CDR3 is TGTGCCAGCAGCGTGGGGTACGAGCAGTACTTC. The encoded protein is CASSVGYEQYF. This sequence joins TRBV5-6 and TRBJ2-7, with unresolved D. There are 11 residues in the CDR3. Germline CDR1 reads SGHDT; CDR2 reads YYEEEE. The V end lost 4 bases, the J end lost 4 bases, and 6 bases lay between the germline ends.

The chain is built from TRBV5-1 and TRBJ2-1, with 8 positions matching TRBD1. Looked up from germline, CDR1 is SGHRS and CDR2 is YFSETQ. This CDR3 is built from 16 residues. Trimming removed 4 bases from V and 8 bases from J; junction bases left unmatched: 14. CDR3 bases: TGCGCCAGCAGCGTGGAGGGGGGACAGGTCAGCGATGAGCAGTTCTTC. Encoded protein: CASSVEGGQVSDEQFF.

The rearrangement uses TRBV27 and TRBJ2-3, with D uncertain. CDR1 MNHEY and CDR2 SMNVEV come from the germline V gene (reference sequence). This CDR3 region has 16 residues. V shed 6 bases and J shed 0 bases, with 16 bases lying between them. The CDR3 sequence is CASSRDGIPSTDTQYF. DNA for the CDR3: TGTGCCAGCAGCAGAGACGGCATCCCTAGCACAGATACGCAGTATTTT.

This chain connects TRBV28 to TRBJ1-2; D is undetermined. Germline CDR1 and CDR2: MDHEN and SYDVKM. There are 12 residues in the CDR3. The V end lost 4 bases, the J end lost 4 bases, and 7 bases lay between the germline ends. DNA for the CDR3: TGTGCCAGCAGTTCTGGACCCTATGGCTACACCTTC. The encoded protein is CASSSGPYGYTF.

This sequence joins TRBV25-1 and TRBJ2-7; 9 positions agree with TRBD1. The CDR3 extends over 15 amino acids. Trimming took 3 bases from V and 4 from J; bases not matched to a gene: 7. From germline, CDR1 is MGHDK and CDR2 SYGVNS. The DNA for the CDR3 is TGTGCCAGCAGTGACGGCGGGGACAGGGATTACGAGCAGTACTTC. It is translated as CASSDGGDRDYEQYF.

The chain uses TRBV27 and TRBJ1-4; tentatively, D is TRBD1 (5 bases). Deletions cut 1 base from V and 5 bases from J, with 20 bases between. The CDR3 covers 18 residues. Germline CDR1 reads MNHEY; CDR2 reads SMNVEV (reference sequence). DNA for the CDR3: TGTGCCAGCAGTTTATTGGTGGGGCCCAAAGGGCTGAATGAAAAACTGTTTTTT. Protein sequence: CASSLLVGPKGLNEKLFF.

This clone occurred once. The chain links TRBV9 to TRBJ2-3, with TRBD2 matching over 9 bases. CDR1 and CDR2 (germline): SGDLS, YYNGEE. With V trimmed by 3 bases and J by 4 bases, 6 bases remained unmatched. The CDR3 consists of 15 residues. CDR3 sequence (DNA): TGTGCCAGCAGCGCACCGCGGGGGGGGCCAGATACGCAGTATTTT. Translating it yields CASSAPRGGPDTQYF. The variable domain in full, with the rest retrieved from reference TRBV9 and TRBJ2-3, is DSGVTQTPKHLITATGQRVTLRCSPRSGDLSVYWYQQSLDQGLQFLIQYYNGEERAKGNILERFSAQQFPDLHSELNLSSLELGDSALYFCASSAPRGGPDTQYFGPGTRLTVL.

The chain joins TRBV5-1 to TRBJ1-2; perhaps TRBD1 as D (5 bases). The V gene lost 0 bases and the J gene lost 2 bases, with 26 bases spanning the gap. This CDR3 is built from 20 residues. The germline gives CDR1 SGHRS, CDR2 YFSETQ. The CDR3 DNA follows: TGCGCCAGCAGCTTGGGTACTTTTAGACAGAGCTTACCAAGAAACTATGGCTACACCTTC. Translating gives CASSLGTFRQSLPRNYGYTF.

The rearrangement links TRBV19 to TRBJ2-1; 8 bases are shared with TRBD1. Germline lookup yields CDR1 LNHDA and CDR2 SQIVND (reference sequence). The CDR3 has 14 residues. The V and J ends lost 8 bases and 0 bases, in that order; junction bases with no gene match: 3. The CDR3 bases are TGTGCCAGTTCGACAGGGGACTCCTACAATGAGCAGTTCTTC. The encoded protein is CASSTGDSYNEQFF.

The genes are TRBV6-1 and TRBJ2-4; 7 bases map to TRBD1. CDR1 is MNHNS, CDR2 SASEGT, per germline. There are 20 residues in the CDR3. With V trimmed by 0 bases and J by 3 bases, 17 bases remained unmatched. CDR3 nucleotides: TGTGCCAGCAGTGAAGCGTCGTTAGGGGGCTTGAATTTGGACAAAAACATTCAGTACTTC. Protein sequence: CASSEASLGGLNLDKNIQYF.

The chain carries TRBV19 and TRBJ2-3, with D tentatively TRBD2 (6 bases). This CDR3 spans 16 amino acids. Germline V gives CDR1 LNHDA, CDR2 SQIVND (reference sequence). V dropped 5 bases and J dropped 5 bases, with 20 bases sitting between them. CDR3 protein: CASSPAEGRGEDTQYF. CDR3 bases: TGTGCCAGTAGTCCAGCGGAGGGGCGGGGAGAAGATACGCAGTATTTT.

The chain links TRBV11-2 to TRBJ2-5, with D perhaps matching TRBD1 (6 bases). Germline V gene sequence: CDR1 SGHAT, CDR2 FQNNGV. Trimming removed 1 base at V and 2 bases at J, with 8 bases between. This CDR3 contains 14 residues. This CDR3 reads CASSLVQGQETQYF. The CDR3 DNA sequence: TGTGCCAGCAGCTTAGTGCAGGGGCAAGAGACCCAGTACTTC.

The chain uses TRBV5-4 and TRBJ1-5; D is undetermined. Germline CDR1 and CDR2: SGHNT and YYREEE (reference sequence). The V and J ends lost 0 bases and 6 bases respectively, with 7 bases between them. CDR3 size: 13 residues. The DNA of the CDR3 is TGTGCCAGCAGCTTGGACAGCGGTCAGCCCCAGCATTTT. Protein product: CASSLDSGQPQHF.

The chain recombines TRBV6-5 with TRBJ2-6; D gene uncertain. Trimming pared 5 bases from V and 0 bases from J, leaving 8 bases between. Germline V CDR1 and CDR2: MNHEY, SVGAGI. The CDR3 covers 15 residues. CDR3 in DNA: TGTGCCAGCAGTCAGCAGACCTCTGGGGCCAACGTCCTGACTTTC. This encodes CASSQQTSGANVLTF.

The genes are TRBV7-8 and TRBJ1-2, with TRBD1 identical over 8 bases. The CDR3 is 16 residues long. The V gene end was trimmed by 1 base and the J gene end by 2 bases; junction bases not matched to a gene: 6. The germline gives CDR1 SGHVS, CDR2 FQNEAQ. CDR3 sequence (DNA): TGTGCCAGCAGCTTAGTGGCCAGGGGGCGGAACTATGGCTACACCTTC. This codes for CASSLVARGRNYGYTF.

The chain recombines TRBV4-1 with TRBJ1-4, with a tentative D call TRBD1 (5 bases). The germline V and J ends were trimmed by 4 bases and 8 bases, with 14 bases remaining between them. Germline-derived CDR1 and CDR2 are MGHRA and YSYEKL. The length of the CDR3 is 14 residues. CDR3 DNA sequence: TGCGCCAGCAGCCCGGGACCCATCGGGGAAAAACTGTTTTTT. Translating it yields CASSPGPIGEKLFF.

The V call is TRBV29-1, the J call TRBJ2-7; 11 bases line up with TRBD1. CDR1 and CDR2 (germline): SQVTM, ANQGSEA. The CDR3 length is 14 residues. V trimming: 6 bases; J trimming: 4 bases; junction bases outside the gene matches: 8. The CDR3 loop reads CSVKGDRGSYEQYF. The CDR3 region has the DNA TGCAGCGTAAAAGGGGACAGGGGGTCATACGAGCAGTACTTC.

This clone was counted a single time. The chain joins TRBV27 to TRBJ1-1, with 7 bases fitting TRBD1. There are 12 residues in the CDR3. J gave up 8 bases and V 4 bases, and 4 bases lay outside the gene matches. Per germline, CDR1 MNHEY and CDR2 SMNVEV (reference sequence). CDR3 nucleotides: TGTGCCAGCAGTTCGAGACAGGGAGAAGCTTTCTTT. This translates into CASSSRQGEAFF.

The V gene is TRBV6-6, the J gene TRBJ1-2, with a possible D match to TRBD1 (5 bases). V was clipped by 7 bases and J by 1 base, with 10 bases between them. Germline lookup yields CDR1 MNHNY and CDR2 SVGAGI (reference sequence). This CDR3 comprises 13 residues. DNA of the CDR3: TGTGCCAGCACCGGGGACGGTAACTATGGCTACACCTTC. Amino acid sequence: CASTGDGNYGYTF.

The DNA of the CDR3 is TGTGCCAGCACCGTCGACGGAAATCAGCCCCAGCATTTT. This gives the protein CASTVDGNQPQHF. The chain joins TRBV6-5 to TRBJ1-5, with unresolved D. In germline, CDR1 is MNHEY, CDR2 SVGAGI. Trimming removed 7 bases from V and 4 bases from J, with 11 bases in between. This CDR3 contains 13 residues.

This clone turned up a few times. V and J are TRBV5-1 and TRBJ2-1; D gene unclear. This CDR3 region has 15 residues. Germline-derived CDR1 and CDR2 are SGHRS and YFSETQ. V was cut by 4 bases and J by 0 bases, with 11 bases left in between. The DNA for the CDR3 is TGCGCCAGCAGCCTCGGACGGACCTCCTACAATGAGCAGTTCTTC. Amino acid sequence: CASSLGRTSYNEQFF.